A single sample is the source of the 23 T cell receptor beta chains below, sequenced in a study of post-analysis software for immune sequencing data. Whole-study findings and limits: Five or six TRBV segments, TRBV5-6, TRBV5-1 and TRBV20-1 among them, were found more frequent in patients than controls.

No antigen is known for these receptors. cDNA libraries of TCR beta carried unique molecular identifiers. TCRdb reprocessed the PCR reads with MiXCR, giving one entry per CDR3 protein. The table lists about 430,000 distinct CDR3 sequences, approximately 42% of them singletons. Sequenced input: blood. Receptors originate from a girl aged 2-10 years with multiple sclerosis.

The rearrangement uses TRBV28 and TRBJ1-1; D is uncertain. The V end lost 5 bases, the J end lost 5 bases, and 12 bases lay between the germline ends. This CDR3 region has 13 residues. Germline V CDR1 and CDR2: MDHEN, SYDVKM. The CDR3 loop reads CASSPYGVTEAFF. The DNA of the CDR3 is TGTGCCAGCAGTCCGTACGGGGTGACTGAAGCTTTCTTT.

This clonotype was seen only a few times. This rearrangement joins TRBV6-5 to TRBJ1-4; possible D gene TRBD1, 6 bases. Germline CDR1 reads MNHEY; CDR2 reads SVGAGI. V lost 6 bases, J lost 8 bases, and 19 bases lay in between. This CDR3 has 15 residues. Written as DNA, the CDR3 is TGTGCCAGCAGAGGCCGCCAGGGGAGGAGCGAAAAACTGTTTTTT. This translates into CASRGRQGRSEKLFF.

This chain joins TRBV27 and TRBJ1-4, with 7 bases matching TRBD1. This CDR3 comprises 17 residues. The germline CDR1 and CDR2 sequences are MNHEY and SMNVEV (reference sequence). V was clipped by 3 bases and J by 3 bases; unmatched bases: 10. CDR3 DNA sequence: TGTGCCAGCAGTTTCCGGACCACGGGACAGCCTAATGAAAAACTGTTTTTT. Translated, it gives CASSFRTTGQPNEKLFF.

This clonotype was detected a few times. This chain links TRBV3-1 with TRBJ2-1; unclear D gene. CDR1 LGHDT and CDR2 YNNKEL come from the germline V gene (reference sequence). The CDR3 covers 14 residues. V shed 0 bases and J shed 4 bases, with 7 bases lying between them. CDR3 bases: TGTGCCAGCAGCCAAGAGCATGCTTACAATGAGCAGTTCTTC. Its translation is CASSQEHAYNEQFF.

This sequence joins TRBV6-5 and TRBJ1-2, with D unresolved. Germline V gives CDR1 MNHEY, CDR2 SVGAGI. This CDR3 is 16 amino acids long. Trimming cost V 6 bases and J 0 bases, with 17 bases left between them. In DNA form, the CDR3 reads TGTGCCAGCAGGACTGCAACACGCCAACCTAACTATGGCTACACCTTC. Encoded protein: CASRTATRQPNYGYTF.

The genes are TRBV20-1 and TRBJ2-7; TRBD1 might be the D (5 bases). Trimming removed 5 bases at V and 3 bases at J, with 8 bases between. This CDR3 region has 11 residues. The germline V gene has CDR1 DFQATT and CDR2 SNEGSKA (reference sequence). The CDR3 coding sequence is TGCAGTGCTTACAGGAACTACGAGCAGTACTTC. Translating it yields CSAYRNYEQYF.

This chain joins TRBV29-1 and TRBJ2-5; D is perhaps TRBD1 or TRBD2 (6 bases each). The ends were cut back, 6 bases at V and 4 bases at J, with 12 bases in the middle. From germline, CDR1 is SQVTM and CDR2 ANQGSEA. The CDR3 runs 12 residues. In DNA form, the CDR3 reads TGCAGCGTGGTACAGGGAGGAGAGACCCAGTACTTC. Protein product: CSVVQGGETQYF.

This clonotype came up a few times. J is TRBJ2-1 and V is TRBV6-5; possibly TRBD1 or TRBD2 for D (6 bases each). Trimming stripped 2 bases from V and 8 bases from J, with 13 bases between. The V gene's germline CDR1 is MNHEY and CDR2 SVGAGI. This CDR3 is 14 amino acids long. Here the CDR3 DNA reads TGTGCCAGCAGTTACGGGGGGCCCGCGGATGAGCAGTTCTTC. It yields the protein CASSYGGPADEQFF.

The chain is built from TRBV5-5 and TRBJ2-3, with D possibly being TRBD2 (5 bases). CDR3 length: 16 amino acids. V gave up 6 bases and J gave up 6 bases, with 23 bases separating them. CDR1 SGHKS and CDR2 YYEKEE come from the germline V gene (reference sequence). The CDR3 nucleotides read TGTGCCAGCACCCTAGAGCTAGCAGGTGGCAGGGATACGCAGTATTTT. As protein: CASTLELAGGRDTQYF.

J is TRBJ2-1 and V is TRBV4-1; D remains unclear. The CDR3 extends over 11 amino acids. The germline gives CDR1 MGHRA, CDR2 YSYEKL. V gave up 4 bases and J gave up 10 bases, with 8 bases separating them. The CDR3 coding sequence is TGCGCCAGCAGCCGGCACTACGAGCAGTTCTTC. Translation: CASSRHYEQFF.

This CDR3 is CASSQAGRDRDEQFF. The DNA for the CDR3 is TGCGCCAGCAGCCAAGCGGGACGGGATCGGGATGAGCAGTTCTTC. This chain joins TRBV4-3 and TRBJ2-1; D may match TRBD1 or TRBD2 (5 bases each). CDR3 size: 15 residues. The germline gives CDR1 LGHNA, CDR2 YSLEER. The V end was cut by 1 base, the J end by 8 bases, with 15 bases between.

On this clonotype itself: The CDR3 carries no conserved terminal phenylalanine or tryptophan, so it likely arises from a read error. The CDR3 here is CAISESQRGKDTQYC. The DNA for the CDR3 is TGTGCCATCAGTGAGTCCCAGCGGGGGAAAGATACGCAGTATTGT. The gene calls are TRBV10-3 and TRBJ2-3; 8 nucleotides agree with TRBD2. The CDR3 is 15 residues long. Germline CDR1 is ENHRY and CDR2 is SYGVKD. The trim removed 0 bases at V and 5 bases at J, leaving 4 bases unmatched.

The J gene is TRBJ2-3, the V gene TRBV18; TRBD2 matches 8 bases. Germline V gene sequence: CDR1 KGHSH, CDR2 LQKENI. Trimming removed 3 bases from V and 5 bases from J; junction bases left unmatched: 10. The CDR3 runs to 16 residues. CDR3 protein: CASSPKGLGVGDTQYF. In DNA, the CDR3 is TGTGCCAGCTCACCGAAGGGACTAGGTGTTGGAGATACGCAGTATTTT.

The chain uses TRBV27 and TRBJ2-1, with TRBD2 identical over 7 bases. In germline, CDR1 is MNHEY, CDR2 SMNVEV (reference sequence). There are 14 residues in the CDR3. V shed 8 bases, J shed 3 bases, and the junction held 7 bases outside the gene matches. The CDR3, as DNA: TGTGCCAGCGGTCCGGGGGGTCTCTACAATGAGCAGTTCTTC. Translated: CASGPGGLYNEQFF.

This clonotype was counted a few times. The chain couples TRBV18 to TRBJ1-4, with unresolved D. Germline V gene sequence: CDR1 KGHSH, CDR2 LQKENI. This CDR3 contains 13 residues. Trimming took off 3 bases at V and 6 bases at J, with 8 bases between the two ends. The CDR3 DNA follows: TGTGCCAGCTCACCTCGGTCCCATGAAAAACTGTTTTTT. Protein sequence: CASSPRSHEKLFF.

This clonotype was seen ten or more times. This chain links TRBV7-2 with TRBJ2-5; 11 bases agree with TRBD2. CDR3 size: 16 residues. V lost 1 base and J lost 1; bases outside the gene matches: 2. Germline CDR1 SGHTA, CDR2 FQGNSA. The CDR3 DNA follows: TGTGCCAGCAGCTTAGGTCTAGCGGGGGGCCAAGAGACCCAGTACTTC. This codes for CASSLGLAGGQETQYF.

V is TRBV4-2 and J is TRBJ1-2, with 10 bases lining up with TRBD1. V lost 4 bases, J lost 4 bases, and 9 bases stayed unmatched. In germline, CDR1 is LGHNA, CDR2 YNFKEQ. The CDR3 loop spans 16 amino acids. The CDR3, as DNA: TGTGCCAGCAGCCCCTCCGCCGGACAGGGGGTCTATGGCTACACCTTC. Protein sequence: CASSPSAGQGVYGYTF.

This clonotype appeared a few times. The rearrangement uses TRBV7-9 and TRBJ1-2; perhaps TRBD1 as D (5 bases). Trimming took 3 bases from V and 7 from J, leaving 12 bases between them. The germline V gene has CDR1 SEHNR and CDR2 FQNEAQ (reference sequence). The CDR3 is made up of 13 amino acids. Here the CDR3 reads CASSFRREAGYTF. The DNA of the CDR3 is TGTGCCAGCAGCTTTCGCAGGGAAGCTGGCTACACCTTC.

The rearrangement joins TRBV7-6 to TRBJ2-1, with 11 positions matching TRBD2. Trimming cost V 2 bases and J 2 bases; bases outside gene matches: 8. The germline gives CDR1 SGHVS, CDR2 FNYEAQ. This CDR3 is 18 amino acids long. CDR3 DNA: TGTGCCAGCAGCTTACTAGCGGGGGGCCCCAGAACCTACAATGAGCAGTTCTTC. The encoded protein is CASSLLAGGPRTYNEQFF.

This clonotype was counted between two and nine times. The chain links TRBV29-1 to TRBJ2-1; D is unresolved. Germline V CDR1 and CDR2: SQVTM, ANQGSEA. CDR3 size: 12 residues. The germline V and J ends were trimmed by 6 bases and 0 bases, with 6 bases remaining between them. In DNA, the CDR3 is TGCAGCGTCCCCAGCTCCTACAATGAGCAGTTCTTC. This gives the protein CSVPSSYNEQFF.

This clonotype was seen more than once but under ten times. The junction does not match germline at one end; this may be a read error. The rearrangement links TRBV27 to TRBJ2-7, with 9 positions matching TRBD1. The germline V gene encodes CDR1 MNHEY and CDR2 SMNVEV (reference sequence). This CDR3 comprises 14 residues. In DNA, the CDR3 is TGTGCCAGCGGTTTGACAGGGGGGATGAACGAGCGGTACTTC. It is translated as CASGLTGGMNERYF.

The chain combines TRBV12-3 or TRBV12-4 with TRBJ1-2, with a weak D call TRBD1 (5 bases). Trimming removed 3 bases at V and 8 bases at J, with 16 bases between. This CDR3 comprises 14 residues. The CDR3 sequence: CASSFGRQGQGYTF. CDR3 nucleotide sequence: TGTGCCAGCAGTTTTGGTAGGCAGGGTCAAGGCTACACCTTC.

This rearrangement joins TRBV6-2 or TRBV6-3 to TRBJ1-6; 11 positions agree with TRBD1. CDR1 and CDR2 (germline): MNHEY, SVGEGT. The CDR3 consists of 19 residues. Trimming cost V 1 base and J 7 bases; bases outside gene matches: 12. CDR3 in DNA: TGTGCCAGCAGTTACTTTCCAGGACAGGGGGCTATGAGGAATTCACCCCTCCACTTT. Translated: CASSYFPGQGAMRNSPLHF.